This T cell receptor beta chain is drawn from a study of control samples from healthy donors and cancer patients. The assay was immunoSEQ multiplex PCR, and TCRdb's table has in-frame clones only and misses some. This repertoire shows tens of thousands of clones, over 65% found once; its top ten account for 15% to 20%. Germline assignment: CDR1 LNHDA and CDR2 SQIVND (reference sequence). The CDR3 totals 15 residues. V was trimmed by 4 bases and J by 0 bases, leaving 10 bases between them. This sequence was found in a male donor with melanoma. The rearrangement links TRBV19 to TRBJ2-1; D is perhaps TRBD1 (5 bases). The sequenced sample was formalin-fixed, paraffin-embedded tissue. The CDR3 sequence: CASSTGSVSYNEQFF. In nucleotides, the CDR3 is TGTGCCAGTAGTACAGGGTCAGTCTCCTACAATGAGCAGTTCTTC.